These 29 T cell receptor beta chains were all obtained from the same sample, sequenced in a study of human T cells and chemical hapten exposure. TCRdb passed the RACE reads through MiXCR, listing each CDR3 protein once. The profile shows approximately 80,000 distinct CDR3 sequences, roughly a tenth of them singletons. Time point of the sample: patch test 2, 6 weeks after DPC sensitization. Stated treatment: therapeutic diphenylcyclopropenone sensitization with weekly scalp DPC. The input for sequencing was whole blood, taken in connection with sensitization to the hapten diphenylcyclopropenone (DPC). These receptors all come from a woman in her 50s with alopecia areata. Some clones in this sample may be carry-over from other donors' samples.

The J gene is TRBJ2-1, the V gene TRBV11-1; no firm D call. Trimming stripped 5 bases from V and 8 bases from J, with 10 bases between. The germline gives CDR1 SGHAT, CDR2 FQDESV (reference sequence). This CDR3 is 12 amino acids long. CDR3 in DNA: TGTGCCAGCAGCCCCCACTATGATGAGCAGTTCTTC. Amino acids: CASSPHYDEQFF. Variable domain in full (rest from reference TRBV11-1 and TRBJ2-1): EAEVAQSPRYKITEKSQAVAFWCDPISGHATLYWYRQILGQGPELLVQFQDESVVDDSQLPKDRFSAERLKGVDSTLKIQPAELGDSAMYLCASSPHYDEQFFGPGTRLTVL.

At least ten counts were recorded for this clonotype. The chain joins TRBV6-5 to TRBJ2-7, with D perhaps matching TRBD1 (6 bases). The CDR3 runs 14 residues. V lost 8 bases to trimming and J lost 2 bases, with 16 bases between them. Germline V gene data show CDR1 as MNHEY and CDR2 as SVGAGI. CDR3 in DNA: TGTGCCAGCTGCTTAGGTGCAGGGGCCTACGAGCAGTACTTC. Protein sequence: CASCLGAGAYEQYF.

V and J are TRBV5-1 and TRBJ1-1, with D perhaps TRBD1 (5 bases). Per germline, CDR1 SGHRS and CDR2 YFSETQ. V was clipped by 1 base and J by 4 bases, with 17 bases between them. The CDR3 has 16 residues. CDR3 loop: CASSLRVREAGTEAFF. CDR3 sequence (DNA): TGCGCCAGCAGCTTGAGAGTCAGGGAGGCGGGCACTGAAGCTTTCTTT.

This clonotype was detected a few times. One end of the junction fails to match germline, which may point to a read error. The rearrangement links TRBV29-1 to TRBJ2-3; D is uncertain. From germline, CDR1 is SQVTM and CDR2 ANQGSEA. This CDR3 is 11 amino acids long. CDR3 DNA: TGTGCAGGACGGGGCACAGATACGCAGTATTTT. This encodes CAGRGTDTQYF.

This clonotype was recorded at least ten times. The rearrangement links TRBV6-1 to TRBJ2-5; TRBD2 might be the D (5 bases). Germline V gene sequence: CDR1 MNHNS, CDR2 SASEGT. Trimming pared 4 bases from V and 8 bases from J, leaving 11 bases between. The CDR3 consists of 12 residues. CDR3 coding DNA: TGTGCCAGCAGTGGAAGATCGGGAACCCAGTACTTC. This sequence encodes CASSGRSGTQYF.

This clonotype has at least ten counts. The chain uses TRBV3-1 and TRBJ2-3; TRBD1 matches 9 bases. The trim removed 4 bases at V and 3 bases at J, leaving 5 bases unmatched. Germline CDR1 is LGHDT and CDR2 is YNNKEL (reference sequence). The CDR3 spans 15 residues. CDR3 sequence: CASSPGTGWTDTQYF. Written as DNA, the CDR3 is TGTGCCAGCAGCCCCGGGACAGGGTGGACAGATACGCAGTATTTT.

This clonotype was seen more than once but under ten times. The chain combines TRBV19 with TRBJ2-1; 10 bases map to TRBD2. The CDR3 consists of 15 residues. The germline gives CDR1 LNHDA, CDR2 SQIVND (reference sequence). Unmatched junction bases numbered 12, after V lost 7 bases and J lost 9 bases. DNA for the CDR3: TGTGCCAGTAATGATCGGCTAGCGGGAGTTTTTGAGCAGTTCTTC. Translation: CASNDRLAGVFEQFF.

This clonotype occurred a few times. The V gene is TRBV7-9, the J gene TRBJ2-5; no clear D gene. The V gene's germline CDR1 is SEHNR and CDR2 FQNEAQ (reference sequence). V gave up 5 bases and J gave up 5 bases, with 12 bases separating them. The CDR3 runs to 13 residues. Written as DNA, the CDR3 is TGTGCCAGCAGCCCAAAAAGTATCGAGACCCAGTACTTC. As protein: CASSPKSIETQYF.

The V and J genes are TRBV3-1 and TRBJ2-5; D is ambiguous. The V and J ends lost 1 base and 2 bases respectively, with 11 bases between them. This CDR3 is 15 amino acids long. The germline CDR1 and CDR2 sequences are LGHDT and YNNKEL (reference sequence). CDR3 bases: TGTGCCAGCAGCCAAGCTTATCGGATTCAAGAGACCCAGTACTTC. Translating gives CASSQAYRIQETQYF.

This clonotype was detected many times. The rearrangement joins TRBV4-3 to TRBJ2-5, with TRBD2 matching over 13 bases. With V trimmed by 3 bases and J by 5 bases, 9 bases remained unmatched. The germline V gene has CDR1 LGHNA and CDR2 YSLEER. This CDR3 region has 17 residues. The CDR3 region is CASSQRTSGSTPETQYF. The CDR3 DNA sequence: TGCGCCAGCAGCCAGAGGACTAGCGGGAGTACCCCGGAGACCCAGTACTTC.

This chain connects TRBV30 to TRBJ1-1, with D possibly matching TRBD1 (5 bases). CDR1 GTSNPN and CDR2 SVGIG come from the germline V gene (reference sequence). The CDR3 is 14 amino acids. The V gene lost 4 bases and the J gene lost 3 bases, with 15 bases spanning the gap. The CDR3 DNA reads TGTGCCTGGACCAGAGGGGACGCATACACTGAAGCTTTCTTT. It translates to CAWTRGDAYTEAFF.

This rearrangement joins TRBV5-1 to TRBJ1-2; no firm D call. V lost 0 bases to trimming and J lost 4 bases, with 7 bases between them. The germline CDR1 and CDR2 sequences are SGHRS and YFSETQ. The CDR3 totals 13 residues. CDR3 coding DNA: TGCGCCAGCAGCTTGGACAGCTTCTATGGCTACACCTTC. Protein sequence: CASSLDSFYGYTF.

In its sample, this clonotype was seen many times. The chain employs TRBV21-1 and TRBJ2-4. TRBV21-1 is given as a pseudogene. CDR3 length: 15 residues. Here the CDR3 reads CASGQQNLAKNIQYF. The DNA of the CDR3 is TGTGCCAGCGGCCAACAAAATTTAGCCAAAAACATTCAGTACTTC.

This rearrangement joins TRBV4-3 to TRBJ2-1; no definite D call. V lost 0 bases to trimming and J lost 3 bases, with 9 bases between them. The CDR3 is 15 residues long. CDR1 is LGHNA, CDR2 YSLEER, per germline. CDR3 loop: CASSQDLGNYNEQFF. The DNA of the CDR3 is TGCGCCAGCAGCCAAGATTTAGGGAACTACAATGAGCAGTTCTTC.

The chain joins TRBV18 to TRBJ1-3; a weak D match, TRBD1 (6 bases). This CDR3 is built from 16 residues. V lost 5 bases and J lost 6, with 20 bases in between. Germline V lookup: CDR1 KGHSH, CDR2 LQKENI. The CDR3 bases are TGTGCCAGCTCATGGAACGCCAGGGGAAAGGAAAACACCATATATTTT. Translated, it gives CASSWNARGKENTIYF.

This clonotype was counted only a few times. The chain uses TRBV25-1 and TRBJ2-7; TRBD2 is a possible D gene (5 bases). Trimming took 5 bases from V and 5 from J, leaving 7 bases between them. The germline V gene has CDR1 MGHDK and CDR2 SYGVNS. The CDR3 runs 11 residues. Here the CDR3 DNA reads TGTGCCAGCAGTCGAGGGAACGAGCAGTACTTC. Translated, it gives CASSRGNEQYF.

This sequence joins TRBV2 and TRBJ2-3; perhaps TRBD1 as D (6 bases). The CDR3 runs 13 residues. Deletions cut 5 bases from V and 5 bases from J, with 11 bases between. Germline-derived CDR1 and CDR2 are SNHLY and FYNNEI. The chain's CDR3 is CASSRNREDTQYF. As DNA, the CDR3 is TGTGCCAGCAGTCGGAACAGGGAAGATACGCAGTATTTT.

V usage is TRBV28 and J usage is TRBJ1-5, with 9 nucleotides matching TRBD1. The germline CDR1 and CDR2 sequences are MDHEN and SYDVKM. This CDR3 comprises 15 residues. The V and J ends lost 2 bases and 7 bases, in that order; junction bases with no gene match: 6. This chain's CDR3 is CASSLGQGFRQPQHF. CDR3 nucleotides: TGTGCCAGCAGTTTAGGACAGGGGTTCAGGCAGCCCCAGCATTTT.

This clonotype was detected many times. The rearrangement uses TRBV20-1 and TRBJ2-4, with D possibly matching TRBD2 (5 bases). Germline V gives CDR1 DFQATT, CDR2 SNEGSKA (reference sequence). The length of the CDR3 is 13 residues. With 5 bases removed from V and 6 bases from J, the gap between germline ends came to 14 bases. This CDR3 is CSAPQSSGNIQYF. CDR3 nucleotide sequence: TGCAGTGCTCCGCAGTCAAGCGGAAACATTCAGTACTTC.

This clonotype was detected a few times. This chain's CDR3 is CASSPPTGTGELFF. The CDR3 coding sequence is TGTGCCAGCTCACCACCGACAGGGACCGGGGAGCTGTTTTTT. The rearrangement links TRBV18 to TRBJ2-2, with 7 bases identical to TRBD1. V shed 0 bases, J shed 5 bases, and the junction held 0 bases outside the gene matches. The CDR3 has 14 amino acids. Germline V gives CDR1 KGHSH, CDR2 LQKENI.

This clonotype appeared a few times. This chain links TRBV9 with TRBJ1-6, with TRBD1 as a possible D gene (6 bases). The germline V gene has CDR1 SGDLS and CDR2 YYNGEE. V lost 4 bases, J lost 9 bases, and 17 bases lay in between. The CDR3 contains 15 residues. CDR3 amino acids: CASSNHPQGSSPLHF. For the CDR3, the DNA is TGTGCCAGCAGCAACCACCCACAGGGCTCTTCACCCCTCCACTTT.

The chain recombines TRBV20-1 with TRBJ1-2; D not resolved. V lost 3 bases and J lost 4, with 9 bases in between. Germline CDR1 and CDR2: DFQATT and SNEGSKA (reference sequence). The CDR3 length is 12 residues. The CDR3, as DNA: TGCAGTGCTAGGAACAGTTTCTATGGCTACACCTTC. It is translated as CSARNSFYGYTF.

The V call is TRBV20-1, the J call TRBJ2-1; D gene ambiguous. Germline CDR1 and CDR2: DFQATT and SNEGSKA (reference sequence). Trimming took 5 bases from V and 10 from J, leaving 12 bases between them. This CDR3 comprises 11 residues. CDR3 nucleotides: TGCAGTGCTTTGGACGGGCGAGAGCAGTTCTTC. Protein: CSALDGREQFF.

J is TRBJ2-7 and V is TRBV7-8; 10 bases agree with TRBD2. The V segment lost 3 bases and the J segment 3 bases; nucleotides outside the gene matches: 2. CDR1 SGHVS and CDR2 FQNEAQ come from the germline V gene. The CDR3 covers 14 residues. As DNA, the CDR3 is TGTGCCAGCAGCTTGGCTAGCGGGAGCTACGAGCAGTACTTC. This sequence encodes CASSLASGSYEQYF. The full variable domain, rest sourced from reference TRBV7-8 and TRBJ2-7, is GAGVSQSPRYKVAKRGQDVALRCDPISGHVSLFWYQQALGQGPEFLTYFQNEAQLDKSGLPSDRFFAERPEGSVSTLKIQRTQQEDSAVYLCASSLASGSYEQYFGPGTRLTVT.

This clonotype appeared a few times. This sequence joins TRBV20-1 and TRBJ2-7; the D gene is possibly TRBD2 (6 bases). This CDR3 is built from 14 residues. Germline loops: CDR1 DFQATT, CDR2 SNEGSKA (reference sequence). Trimming took 5 bases from V and 0 from J, leaving 14 bases between them. The CDR3 nucleotides read TGCAGTGCTTCCGGGACTGTGAGCTCCTACGAGCAGTACTTC. Protein sequence: CSASGTVSSYEQYF.

This clonotype has just a few counts. V gene TRBV20-1 combines with J gene TRBJ2-7, with D perhaps TRBD1 or TRBD2 (7 bases each). The CDR3 length is 13 residues. The germline V gene encodes CDR1 DFQATT and CDR2 SNEGSKA (reference sequence). V was clipped by 5 bases and J by 5 bases, with 16 bases between them. The CDR3 protein is CSASQGGGNEQYF. CDR3 bases: TGCAGTGCTTCCCAGGGAGGGGGCAACGAGCAGTACTTC.

Ten or more counts support this clonotype. V gene TRBV27 combines with J gene TRBJ2-7; 9 bases line up with TRBD2. Germline-derived CDR1 and CDR2 are MNHEY and SMNVEV (reference sequence). Trimming removed 4 bases from V and 1 base from J; junction bases left unmatched: 14. The CDR3 has 18 residues. CDR3 sequence: CASSSPSAGGSSSYEQYF. DNA for the CDR3: TGTGCCAGCAGTTCCCCGTCTGCGGGAGGGAGCAGTTCCTACGAGCAGTACTTC.

The chain is built from TRBV6-2 or TRBV6-3 and TRBJ2-3, with D maybe TRBD2 (5 bases). The V end was cut by 6 bases, the J end by 9 bases, with 10 bases between. Germline-derived CDR1 and CDR2 are MNHEY and SVGEGT. CDR3 size: 11 residues. DNA for the CDR3: TGTGCCAGCAGAGATGGCGGGACGCAGTATTTT. Translating it yields CASRDGGTQYF.

Only a few counts were recorded for this clonotype. The chain carries TRBV24-1 and TRBJ2-2, with 8 bases lining up with TRBD1. Germline assignment: CDR1 KGHDR and CDR2 SFDVKD. The trim removed 4 bases at V and 2 bases at J, leaving 5 bases unmatched. The CDR3 is 16 amino acids. The CDR3 DNA sequence: TGTGCCACCAGTGACTTGGGACAGGCTAACACCGGGGAGCTGTTTTTT. The encoded protein is CATSDLGQANTGELFF.